This TCR beta chain was profiled in a study of human T cells and chemical hapten exposure. About the study: Patients were mainly female, each with alopecia areata, totalis or universalis. TCR yields differed between samples (mainly from small differences in pooled library volume).

This clonotype was seen a handful of times. Its antigen is not identified. As the library was built, unique molecular identifiers were attached to individual cDNA molecules. TCRdb re-called the RACE reads through MiXCR, storing one row per CDR3 protein. The data show about 110,000 distinct CDR3 sequences, approximately 10% seen once. Noted time point: patch test 1, 2 weeks after DPC sensitization. Treatment meaning: therapeutic diphenylcyclopropenone sensitization with weekly scalp DPC. Germline CDR1 is SEHNR and CDR2 is FQNEAQ (reference sequence). The CDR3 covers 16 residues. V was pared by 2 bases and J by 8 bases, with 16 bases between. General study results and limits: The study found that DPC sensitization did not change TCRs above 1 in 1000 frequency.

Sequenced here: whole blood, sampled in connection with sensitization to the hapten diphenylcyclopropenone (DPC). The clonotype was recovered from a woman aged 40 to 50 with alopecia areata. Some clones in this sample may be carry-over from other donors' samples. This chain uses TRBV7-9 with TRBJ1-6, with a tentative D call TRBD1 (5 bases). The chain's CDR3 is CASSLSTGTQHSPLHF. The DNA for the CDR3 is TGTGCCAGCAGCTTATCAACTGGGACGCAACATTCACCCCTCCACTTT.